The 27 T cell receptor beta chains below all came from one sample that was sequenced in a study of cytomegalovirus exposure and HLA in healthy donors. Primers: 60 Vbeta forward and 13 Jbeta reverse. Profiling relied on immunoSEQ multiplex PCR, and the TCRdb table lists in-frame clones only, not all of them. The sample yields about 130,000 clones, 80% seen once. Sequencing used PBMCs. The receptors here all came from a man aged 25-45 years in good health.

The chain recombines TRBV2 with TRBJ2-5; possibly TRBD2 for D (6 bases). V was trimmed by 3 bases and J by 5 bases, leaving 13 bases between them. CDR3 length: 14 residues. The germline V gene encodes CDR1 SNHLY and CDR2 FYNNEI. The CDR3 coding sequence is TGTGCCAGCAGTGACAGGAGGGACGGGGAGACCCAGTACTTC. It encodes CASSDRRDGETQYF.

The genes are TRBV6-1 and TRBJ2-3; a possible D gene is TRBD1 (5 bases). Per the germline V gene, CDR1 is MNHNS and CDR2 is SASEGT. This CDR3 has 16 residues. Trimming pared 0 bases from V and 2 bases from J, leaving 12 bases between. CDR3 sequence: CASSEAHRLDTDTQYF. In DNA form, the CDR3 reads TGTGCCAGCAGTGAAGCACACAGGTTAGACACAGATACGCAGTATTTT.

The rearrangement links TRBV4-2 to TRBJ2-5; 8 bases agree with TRBD1. There are 14 residues in the CDR3. V lost 3 bases to trimming and J lost 2 bases; unmatched junction nucleotides: 2. Looked up from germline, CDR1 is LGHNA and CDR2 is YNFKEQ. The CDR3 region has the DNA TGTGCCAGCAGCCACGGACAGGGTCAAGAGACCCAGTACTTC. Protein sequence: CASSHGQGQETQYF.

The chain is built from TRBV25-1 and TRBJ2-7; tentative D call: TRBD1 (5 bases). The germline gives CDR1 MGHDK, CDR2 SYGVNS. V lost 6 bases, J lost 7 bases, and 10 bases lay in between. The CDR3 contains 11 residues. The CDR3 sequence is CASSSGWEQYF. The CDR3, as DNA: TGTGCCAGCAGCTCAGGGTGGGAGCAGTACTTC.

The chain combines TRBV6-5 with TRBJ1-2; a weak D match, TRBD1 (5 bases). Per the germline V gene, CDR1 is MNHEY and CDR2 is SVGAGI. The CDR3 is 16 amino acids. Trimming removed 2 bases at V and 6 bases at J, with 19 bases between. This CDR3 reads CASSYLNDGSGHGYTF. The CDR3 DNA follows: TGTGCCAGCAGTTACCTAAATGACGGTTCAGGGCATGGCTACACCTTC.

This chain uses TRBV15 with TRBJ2-7; D unclear. The V and J ends lost 1 base and 4 bases respectively, with 8 bases between them. CDR3 length equals 13 residues. CDR1 and CDR2 from the germline V gene are LNHNV and YYDKDF (reference sequence). This chain's CDR3 is CATSRGVRYEQYF. The CDR3 coding sequence is TGTGCCACCAGCAGAGGGGTGAGGTACGAGCAGTACTTC.

This clone was detected only a few times. This sequence joins TRBV4-1 and TRBJ2-4; D possibly corresponds to TRBD2 (7 bases). The V end lost 4 bases, the J end lost 7 bases, and 29 bases lay between the germline ends. CDR1 and CDR2 from the germline V gene are MGHRA and YSYEKL. This CDR3 is 19 amino acids long. CDR3 sequence (DNA): TGCGCCAGCAGCCGTCTCTCTCCCAGGGGCTTGGGGGGGAGGAACATTCAGTACTTC. The encoded protein is CASSRLSPRGLGGRNIQYF.

The chain has TRBV6-5 and TRBJ1-1, with D hard to call. There are 14 residues in the CDR3. V was trimmed by 6 bases and J by 1 base, leaving 12 bases between them. Germline V CDR1 and CDR2: MNHEY, SVGAGI. The CDR3 coding sequence is TGTGCCAGCAGCCGTGCCGGTCGGAACACTGAAGCTTTCTTT. This codes for CASSRAGRNTEAFF.

This chain joins TRBV11-2 and TRBJ2-7, with TRBD2 matching over 11 bases. The germline CDR1 and CDR2 sequences are SGHAT and FQNNGV. The V segment lost 1 base and the J segment 1 base; nucleotides outside the gene matches: 6. This CDR3 is 17 amino acids long. The CDR3, as DNA: TGTGCCAGCAGCTTAGTGGCCCTAGCGGGAGGTTCCTACGAGCAGTACTTC. It specifies CASSLVALAGGSYEQYF.

The rearrangement joins TRBV28 to TRBJ2-7; weak D call: TRBD1 (6 bases). CDR1 is MDHEN, CDR2 SYDVKM, per germline. This CDR3 spans 15 amino acids. Trimming cost V 10 bases and J 0 bases, with 19 bases left between them. CDR3 coding DNA: TGTGCCACCTACAGGGATAGCACCCGCTCCTACGAGCAGTACTTC. Its translation: CATYRDSTRSYEQYF.

This clone was observed a handful of times. This chain joins TRBV27 and TRBJ2-1, with 8 bases identical to TRBD1. The germline gives CDR1 MNHEY, CDR2 SMNVEV (reference sequence). The CDR3 consists of 14 residues. V trimming: 5 bases; J trimming: 0 bases; junction bases outside the gene matches: 0. CDR3 protein: CASSTGGSYNEQFF. The DNA of the CDR3 is TGTGCCAGCAGTACAGGGGGCTCCTACAATGAGCAGTTCTTC.

The chain is built from TRBV13 and TRBJ2-6; 7 nucleotides match TRBD1. The V gene end was trimmed by 4 bases and the J gene end by 3 bases; junction bases not matched to a gene: 6. CDR1 and CDR2 from the germline V gene are PRHDT and FYEKMQ (reference sequence). This CDR3 has 16 residues. CDR3 bases: TGTGCCAGCAGCTCGCAGGGGGTATATGGGGCCAACGTCCTGACTTTC. It translates to CASSSQGVYGANVLTF.

The chain links TRBV11-2 to TRBJ2-3; the D gene is possibly TRBD2 (6 bases). Trimming removed 5 bases at V and 1 base at J, with 10 bases between. The CDR3 is 14 amino acids. Germline values: CDR1 SGHAT, CDR2 FQNNGV. CDR3 region: CASSIGTGTDTQYF. The CDR3 nucleotides read TGTGCCAGCAGCATCGGGACTGGCACAGATACGCAGTATTTT.

The chain has TRBV7-9 and TRBJ2-5; 10 bases agree with TRBD1. Germline-derived CDR1 and CDR2 are SEHNR and FQNEAQ (reference sequence). CDR3 size: 15 residues. V shed 6 bases, J shed 4 bases, and the junction held 8 bases outside the gene matches. CDR3 nucleotides: TGTGCCAGCAGTTTTCGACAGGGGGCGAGAGAGACCCAGTACTTC. Translating gives CASSFRQGARETQYF.

The chain is built from TRBV27 and TRBJ2-1; TRBD2 matches 7 bases. After removal of 3 bases from V and 2 bases from J, the junction contained 4 bases not matched to a gene. In germline, CDR1 is MNHEY, CDR2 SMNVEV (reference sequence). The CDR3 runs 15 residues. In DNA, the CDR3 is TGTGCCAGCAGTTTCGACGGGAGGCCCTACAATGAGCAGTTCTTC. It specifies CASSFDGRPYNEQFF.

The V gene is TRBV7-9, the J gene TRBJ2-2; 11 bases fit TRBD2. J was trimmed by 4 bases and V by 3 bases; bases with no gene match: 4. There are 16 residues in the CDR3. Germline CDR1 is SEHNR and CDR2 is FQNEAQ (reference sequence). Here the CDR3 reads CASSLVAGGPTGELFF. CDR3 sequence (DNA): TGTGCCAGCAGCTTGGTAGCGGGAGGGCCCACCGGGGAGCTGTTTTTT.

The V call is TRBV5-1, the J call TRBJ2-6; maybe TRBD1 (5 bases). Germline lookup yields CDR1 SGHRS and CDR2 YFSETQ. The V end was cut by 4 bases, the J end by 1 base, with 9 bases between. The CDR3 is made up of 15 amino acids. The CDR3 sequence: CASSADSSGANVLTF. CDR3 nucleotide sequence: TGCGCCAGCAGCGCAGACAGTTCTGGGGCCAACGTCCTGACTTTC.

The gene calls are TRBV10-2 and TRBJ1-2, with a possible D match to TRBD1 (6 bases). This CDR3 has 12 residues. Trimming took off 9 bases at V and 3 bases at J, with 11 bases between the two ends. Germline lookup yields CDR1 WSHSY and CDR2 SAAADI. The CDR3: CASWGPHYGYTF. CDR3 bases: TGCGCCAGTTGGGGGCCGCACTATGGCTACACCTTC.

The gene calls are TRBV21-1 and TRBJ1-5; the table's D call of TRBD1 was not tested on the DNA. TRBV21-1 is assigned pseudogene status. This CDR3 comprises 16 residues. CDR3 protein: CASSEGRQGAGVPQHF. The CDR3 DNA reads as TGTGCCAGCAGCGAAGGGAGACAGGGGGCCGGGGTGCCCCAGCATTTT.

The V gene is TRBV7-3, the J gene TRBJ1-2; 9 bases are a match to TRBD1. The CDR3 has 14 residues. Germline V gene data show CDR1 as SGHTA and CDR2 as FQGTGA. J lost 9 bases, V lost 5 bases, and 10 bases had no gene match. The CDR3 here is CASSTGQGSQSYTF. CDR3 in DNA: TGTGCCAGCAGCACGGGACAGGGAAGTCAGAGCTACACCTTC.

The rearrangement uses TRBV19 and TRBJ2-3, with 7 bases identical to TRBD1. J lost 4 bases, V lost 5 bases, and 9 bases had no gene match. CDR1 and CDR2 from the germline V gene are LNHDA and SQIVND (reference sequence). The CDR3 runs to 15 residues. CDR3: CASSQRQGRADTQYF. The CDR3 nucleotides read TGTGCCAGTAGTCAAAGACAGGGCAGGGCAGATACGCAGTATTTT. Full variable domain (missing parts from reference TRBV19 and TRBJ2-3): DGGITQSPKYLFRKEGQNVTLSCEQNLNHDAMYWYRQDPGQGLRLIYYSQIVNDFQKGDIAEGYSVSREKKESFPLTVTSAQKNPTAFYLCASSQRQGRADTQYFGPGTRLTVL.

V is TRBV27 and J is TRBJ1-2; 9 bases match TRBD1. CDR1 MNHEY and CDR2 SMNVEV come from the germline V gene (reference sequence). The CDR3 covers 16 residues. J lost 1 base, V lost 5 bases, and 8 bases had no gene match. CDR3 amino acids: CASSPFRDRVNYGYTF. The DNA for the CDR3 is TGTGCCAGCAGTCCTTTCCGGGACAGGGTTAACTATGGCTACACCTTC.

V is TRBV29-1 and J is TRBJ1-1; a weak D match, TRBD1 (5 bases). V lost 6 bases and J 4 bases, leaving 15 bases between the germline ends. The CDR3 is made up of 13 amino acids. CDR1 SQVTM and CDR2 ANQGSEA come from the germline V gene. CDR3 coding DNA: TGCAGCGTCGCGCTGGGGGGTGGCACTGAAGCTTTCTTT. Its translation: CSVALGGGTEAFF.

The rearrangement links TRBV4-1 to TRBJ2-7; D gene unclear. Germline V gene data show CDR1 as MGHRA and CDR2 as YSYEKL. The CDR3 is 13 residues long. V lost 2 bases, J lost 0 bases, and 5 bases lay in between. CDR3 bases: TGCGCCAGCAGCCAACAGGACTCCTACGAGCAGTACTTC. Protein: CASSQQDSYEQYF.

V is TRBV19 and J is TRBJ1-3, with D hard to call. This CDR3 contains 14 residues. Germline V gene lookup returns CDR1 LNHDA and CDR2 SQIVND (reference sequence). Deletions cut 3 bases from V and 0 bases from J, with 6 bases between. CDR3 coding DNA: TGTGCCAGTAGTATGAGACTCTCTGGAAACACCATATATTTT. Translating it yields CASSMRLSGNTIYF.

J is TRBJ2-1 and V is TRBV27; 7 bases agree with TRBD2. With 3 bases clipped from V and 1 base from J, the junction kept 15 bases outside the gene matches. Germline CDR1 is MNHEY and CDR2 is SMNVEV (reference sequence). This CDR3 is 19 amino acids long. The CDR3 region has the DNA TGTGCCAGCAGTTTCCTCCTAAAGCGGGAACCTAGGTCCTACAATGAGCAGTTCTTC. This codes for CASSFLLKREPRSYNEQFF.

CDR3 nucleotides: TGTGCCAGTAGTATAGACACAGGGGCGGGCTATGGCTACACCTTC. Protein: CASSIDTGAGYGYTF. The chain recombines TRBV19 with TRBJ1-2; 7 positions match TRBD1. Looked up from germline, CDR1 is LNHDA and CDR2 is SQIVND (reference sequence). The CDR3 is 15 residues long. V trimming: 0 bases; J trimming: 4 bases; junction bases outside the gene matches: 5.